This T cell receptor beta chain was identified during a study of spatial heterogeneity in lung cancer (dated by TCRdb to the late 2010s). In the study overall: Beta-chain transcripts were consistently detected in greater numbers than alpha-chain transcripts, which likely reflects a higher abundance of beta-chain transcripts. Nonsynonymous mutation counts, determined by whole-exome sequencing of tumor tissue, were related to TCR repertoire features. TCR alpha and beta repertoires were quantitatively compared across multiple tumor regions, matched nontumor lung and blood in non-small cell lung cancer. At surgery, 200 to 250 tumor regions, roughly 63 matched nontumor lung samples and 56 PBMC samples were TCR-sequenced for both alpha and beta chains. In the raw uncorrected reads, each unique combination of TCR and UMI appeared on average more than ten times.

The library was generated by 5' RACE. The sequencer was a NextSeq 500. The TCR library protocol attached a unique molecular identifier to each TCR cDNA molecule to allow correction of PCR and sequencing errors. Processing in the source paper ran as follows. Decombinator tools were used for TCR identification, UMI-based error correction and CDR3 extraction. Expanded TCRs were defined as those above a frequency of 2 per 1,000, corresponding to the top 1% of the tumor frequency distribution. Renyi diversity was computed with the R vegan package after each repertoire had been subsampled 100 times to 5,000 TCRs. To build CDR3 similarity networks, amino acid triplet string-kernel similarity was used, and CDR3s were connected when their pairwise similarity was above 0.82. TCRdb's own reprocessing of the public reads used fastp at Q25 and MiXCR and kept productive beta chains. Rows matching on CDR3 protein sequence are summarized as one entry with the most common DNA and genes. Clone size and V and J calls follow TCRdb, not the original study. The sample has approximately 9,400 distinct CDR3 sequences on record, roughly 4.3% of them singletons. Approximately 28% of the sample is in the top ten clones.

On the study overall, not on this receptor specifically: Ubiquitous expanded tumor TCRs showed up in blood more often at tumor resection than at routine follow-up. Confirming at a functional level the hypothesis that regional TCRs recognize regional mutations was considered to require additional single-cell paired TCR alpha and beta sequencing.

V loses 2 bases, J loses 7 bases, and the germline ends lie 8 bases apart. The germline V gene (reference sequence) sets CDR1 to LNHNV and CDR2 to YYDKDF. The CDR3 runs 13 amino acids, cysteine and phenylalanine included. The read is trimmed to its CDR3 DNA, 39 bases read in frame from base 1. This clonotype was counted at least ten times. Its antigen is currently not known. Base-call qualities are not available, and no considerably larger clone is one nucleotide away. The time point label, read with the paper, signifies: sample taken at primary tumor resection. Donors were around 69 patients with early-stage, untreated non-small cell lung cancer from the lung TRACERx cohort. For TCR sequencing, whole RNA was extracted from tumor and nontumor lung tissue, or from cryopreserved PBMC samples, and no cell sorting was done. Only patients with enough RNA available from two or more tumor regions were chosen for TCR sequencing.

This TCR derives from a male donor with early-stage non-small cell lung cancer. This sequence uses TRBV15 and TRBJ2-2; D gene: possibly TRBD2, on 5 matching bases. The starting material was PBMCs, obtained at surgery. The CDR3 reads CATSRREGGELFF. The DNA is TGTGCCACCAGCAGACGAGAGGGCGGGGAGCTGTTTTTT.